These 14 T cell receptor beta chains were sequenced from one sample in a study of shared clonotypes between healthy human individuals. TCRdb keeps only in-frame clones here, not all; method: immunoSEQ multiplex PCR. The sample consists of around 980,000 clones, about 84% of them appearing once. The specimen sequenced was memory CD4+ T cells from PBMCs. Specified subset: CD45RA-negative fraction. Source of these receptors: a man younger than 30 in good health. Some clones in this sample may be carry-over from other donors' samples.

The rearrangement links TRBV21-1 to TRBJ1-5. TRBV21-1 is termed a pseudogene. This CDR3 spans 17 amino acids. CDR3 region: CASSPFPLPLLYQPQHF. In nucleotides, the CDR3 is TGTGCCAGCAGCCCCTTTCCCCTCCCCCTACTTTATCAGCCCCAGCATTTT.

J is TRBJ1-1 and V is TRBV10-3, with no clear D. V was cut by 2 bases and J by 0 bases, with 7 bases left in between. The germline gives CDR1 ENHRY, CDR2 SYGVKD. The length of the CDR3 is 14 residues. The CDR3 protein is CAISETQLNTEAFF. The CDR3 coding sequence is TGTGCCATCAGTGAGACGCAATTGAACACTGAAGCTTTCTTT.

The rearrangement links TRBV2 to TRBJ1-4; the match to TRBD1 covers 10 bases. Looked up from germline, CDR1 is SNHLY and CDR2 is FYNNEI. V shed 5 bases, J shed 10 bases, and the junction held 19 bases outside the gene matches. The CDR3 contains 18 residues. Here the CDR3 reads CASSWNRDRGGEFGKLFF. CDR3 bases: TGTGCCAGCAGTTGGAACCGGGACAGGGGAGGGGAGTTTGGAAAACTGTTTTTT.

The rearrangement joins TRBV28 to TRBJ1-2; 8 nucleotides line up with TRBD1. Per the germline V gene, CDR1 is MDHEN and CDR2 is SYDVKM. The CDR3 runs 14 residues. V trimming: 3 bases; J trimming: 4 bases; junction bases outside the gene matches: 4. CDR3 nucleotides: TGTGCCAGCAGTTTCGGGGACAGGCCCTATGGCTACACCTTC. Its translation: CASSFGDRPYGYTF.

The V call is TRBV10-3, the J call TRBJ1-1, with D maybe TRBD1 (6 bases). CDR1 is ENHRY and CDR2 is SYGVKD in the germline V gene. This CDR3 is built from 13 residues. V gave up 3 bases and J gave up 7 bases, with 12 bases separating them. CDR3 coding DNA: TGTGCCATCAGTGACAGGGGCGATGATGAAGCTTTCTTT. This codes for CAISDRGDDEAFF.

This clone was counted only a few times. The chain recombines TRBV18 with TRBJ2-7; TRBD2 is a possible D gene (6 bases). V dropped 3 bases and J dropped 7 bases, with 22 bases sitting between them. CDR1 and CDR2 (germline): KGHSH, LQKENI. The CDR3 runs 16 residues. The CDR3 DNA is TGTGCCAGCTCACCGATCGGTAGCGGCTCAGGGTGGGAGCAGTACTTC. This gives the protein CASSPIGSGSGWEQYF.

The chain uses TRBV4-3 and TRBJ1-2; perhaps TRBD1 as D (5 bases). The germline gives CDR1 LGHNA, CDR2 YSLEER. V gave up 4 bases and J gave up 3 bases, with 18 bases separating them. The CDR3 runs 16 residues. Here the CDR3 DNA reads TGCGCCAGCAGCCCGCCGACAGCCCGATCCCACTATGGCTACACCTTC. Its translation is CASSPPTARSHYGYTF.

Only a few counts were recorded for this clone. The chain combines TRBV20-1 with TRBJ2-5, with D uncertain. The CDR3 is made up of 10 amino acids. Germline values: CDR1 DFQATT, CDR2 SNEGSKA (reference sequence). V was clipped by 6 bases and J by 5 bases, with 7 bases between them. The CDR3 loop reads CSAQWETQYF. The CDR3 DNA follows: TGCAGTGCGCAGTGGGAGACCCAGTACTTC.

Notes on this clone: Other DNA sequences of this sample code for an identical CDR3. This chain uses TRBV14 with TRBJ1-5; D unclear. Trimming cost V 3 bases and J 0 bases, with 3 bases left between them. CDR1 and CDR2 from the germline V gene are SGHDN and FVKESK. This CDR3 is 13 amino acids long. Here the CDR3 DNA reads TGTGCCAGCAGCCAGTATAGCAATCAGCCCCAGCATTTT. Protein sequence: CASSQYSNQPQHF.

This chain connects TRBV18 to TRBJ1-3; D might be TRBD1 (6 bases). Germline CDR1 reads KGHSH; CDR2 reads LQKENI. The CDR3 extends over 16 amino acids. Trimming removed 3 bases at V and 0 bases at J, with 12 bases between. The CDR3 DNA reads TGTGCCAGCTCACCGCAACAGGGCTACTCTGGAAACACCATATATTTT. Protein product: CASSPQQGYSGNTIYF.

This clone was observed a few times. The rearrangement links TRBV29-1 to TRBJ2-5, with 10 bases aligning to TRBD1. The CDR3 spans 14 residues. Trimming removed 6 bases from V and 1 base from J; junction bases left unmatched: 5. Germline V CDR1 and CDR2: SQVTM, ANQGSEA. The CDR3 region has the DNA TGCAGCGTAACCGGGACAGGGGTCCAAGAGACCCAGTACTTC. This sequence encodes CSVTGTGVQETQYF.

The chain employs TRBV5-1 and TRBJ2-5, with D hard to call. Trimming left V 4 bases short and J 5 bases short, with 18 bases between. Looked up from germline, CDR1 is SGHRS and CDR2 is YFSETQ. This CDR3 contains 15 residues. The CDR3: CASSLGWGAAETQYF. The CDR3 nucleotides read TGCGCCAGCAGCCTAGGATGGGGTGCAGCTGAGACCCAGTACTTC.

This chain joins TRBV2 and TRBJ1-5; no clear D. V was clipped by 8 bases and J by 6 bases, with 14 bases between them. Germline V gene lookup returns CDR1 SNHLY and CDR2 FYNNEI. This CDR3 has 13 amino acids. The CDR3 DNA reads TGTGCCAGCGGCACCTCGGAAGTTCAGCCCCAGCATTTT. This sequence encodes CASGTSEVQPQHF.

This clone occurred once. The chain joins TRBV5-8 to TRBJ1-6, with D possibly being TRBD1 (5 bases). The germline gives CDR1 SGHTS, CDR2 YDEGEE. This CDR3 has 14 amino acids. V was shortened by 4 bases and J by 4 bases, with 9 bases between the two germline ends. The CDR3 DNA sequence: TGTGCCAGCAGCCGGGACGGTTATAATTCACCCCTCCACTTT. Translation gives CASSRDGYNSPLHF.